Here is one T cell receptor beta chain with its context. The time point was: late sampling 161 to 241 days after vaccination in three convalescent patients. The source of the sample is a study of vaccination and CD4 T cells after COVID-19. V gave up 6 bases and J gave up 6 bases, with 13 bases separating them. This CDR3 region has 12 residues. Per germline, CDR1 SQVTM and CDR2 ANQGSEA. TCRdb fed the PCR reads into MiXCR, producing one record per CDR3 protein. The sample has tens of thousands of distinct CDR3 sequences; almost 50% are singletons. V is TRBV29-1 and J is TRBJ2-3, with D unresolved. The TCR comes from a human donor who had recovered from COVID-19. The source material was CD4+ T cells from blood, sampled about 7 months after SARS-CoV-2 vaccination. The CDR3 here is CSVAPGADTQYF. Written as DNA, the CDR3 is TGCAGCGTCGCCCCTGGCGCGGATACGCAGTATTTT.